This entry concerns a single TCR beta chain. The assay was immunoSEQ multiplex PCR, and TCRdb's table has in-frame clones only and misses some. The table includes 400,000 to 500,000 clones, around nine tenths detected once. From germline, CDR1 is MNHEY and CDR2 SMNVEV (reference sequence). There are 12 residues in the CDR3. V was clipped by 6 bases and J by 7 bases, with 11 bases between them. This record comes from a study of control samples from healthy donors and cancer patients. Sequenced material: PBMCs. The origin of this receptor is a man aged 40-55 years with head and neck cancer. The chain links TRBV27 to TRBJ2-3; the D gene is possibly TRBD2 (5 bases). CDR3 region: CASSPKRYTQYF. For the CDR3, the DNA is TGTGCCAGCAGCCCCAAGCGGTATACGCAGTATTTT.